This is a list of T cell receptor beta chains from one sample in a study of CD8 T cells in Susac syndrome. MiXCR, run by TCRdb on the immunoSEQ multiplex PCR reads, gives a single entry per CDR3 protein. Of around 300,000 distinct CDR3 sequences in the sample, about 90% were seen once. The source material was CD4+ T cells from PBMCs. The receptors originated from a human donor with multiple sclerosis. The CDR3 runs from the conserved cysteine through the conserved F or W. Each record gives: D gene, clone size, V gene, J gene, CDR3 DNA, CDR3 protein. A D gene is named only where the DNA matches it firmly. Clone size is given for some rows only: seen once, a few or many times, or a class if the clone is expanded.

>-|-|TRBV27|TRBJ1-1
TGTGCCAGCAGTTTACGGAGGGGCCCTGACACTGAAGCTTTCTTT
CASSLRRGPDTEAFF
>-|-|TRBV23-1|TRBJ1-1
TGCGCCAGCAGTCAATCGAGGGCAGCTTTGAACACTGAAGCTTTCTTT
CASSQSRAALNTEAFF
>TRBD2|-|TRBV5-1|TRBJ2-7
TGCGCCAGCAGCGTTGGACTAGCGACCTCCTACGAGCAGTACTTC
CASSVGLATSYEQYF
>-|-|TRBV20-1|TRBJ1-4
TGCAGTGCCCGATGGGGGGCTGAAAAACTGTTTTTT
CSARWGAEKLFF
>-|-|TRBV5-1|TRBJ2-1
TGCGCCAGCAGCTTGTTACAGGGTAGAGCTAGCTACAATGAGCAGTTCTTC
CASSLLQGRASYNEQFF
>-|-|TRBV12-3/TRBV12-4|TRBJ1-4
TGTGCCAGCAGGGGGGATGAAAAACTGTTTTTT
CASRGDEKLFF
>-|-|TRBV3-1|TRBJ2-1
TGTGCCAGCAGCCAAGTAGTCGGCCCCGGTACCTATGAGCAGTTCTTC
CASSQVVGPGTYEQFF
>-|-|TRBV19|TRBJ2-4
TGTGCCAGTAGGACGATGCTAGCCAAAAACATTCAGTACTTC
CASRTMLAKNIQYF
>-|-|TRBV5-4|TRBJ2-3
TGTGCCAGCAGCTTGGATTGGCGGCCCACAGATACGCAGTATTTT
CASSLDWRPTDTQYF
>-|-|TRBV20-1|TRBJ2-1
TGCAGTGCTAGAGCCTTAAACCCTCAGGGACGCGAGCAGTTCTTC
CSARALNPQGREQFF
>TRBD1|-|TRBV12-3/TRBV12-4|TRBJ2-5
TGTGCCAGCAGTGACCGGGACAGACAAGAGACCCAGTACTTC
CASSDRDRQETQYF
>-|-|TRBV3-1|TRBJ2-3
TGTGCCAGCAGCCAACACACCGGGGTGATCACAGATACGCAGTATTTT
CASSQHTGVITDTQYF
>-|-|TRBV2|TRBJ1-5
TGTGCCAGCAGTGAAGCAGGTATCAATCAGCCCCAGCATTTT
CASSEAGINQPQHF
>-|-|TRBV12-3/TRBV12-4|TRBJ2-5
TGTGCCAGCAGTTTTACCGGGGGTCAAGAGACCCAGTACTTC
CASSFTGGQETQYF
>-|-|TRBV6-4|TRBJ2-1
TGTGCCAGCAGCGAAGAATTGACAGGTGGGGAGCAGTTCTTC
CASSEELTGGEQFF
>-|-|TRBV25-1|TRBJ1-2
TGTGCCAGCAGTGTCGGAGGGGGAGTTTATGGCTACACCTTC
CASSVGGGVYGYTF
>TRBD2|-|TRBV7-2|TRBJ2-4
TGTGCCAGCAGCTTGTCAGCGGGAGGGCCGGGAAACATTCAGTACTTC
CASSLSAGGPGNIQYF
>-|-|TRBV5-1|TRBJ2-1
TGCGCCAGCAGCTTGCGGACAACCGGAGACAATGAGCAGTTCTTC
CASSLRTTGDNEQFF
>-|-|TRBV7-9|TRBJ1-4
TGTGCCAGCAGCCCCTTGGGTAATGAAAAACTGTTTTTT
CASSPLGNEKLFF
>-|-|TRBV19|TRBJ2-3
TGTGCCAGTAGTCCTGGACAGTCCAAAGATACGCAGTATTTT
CASSPGQSKDTQYF
>-|-|TRBV12-3/TRBV12-4|TRBJ2-6
TGTGCCAGCAGGGTGACAGGTGACCTTACCAACGTCCTGACTTTC
CASRVTGDLTNVLTF
>-|-|TRBV14|TRBJ2-5
TGTGCCAGCAGCGCTGGGAAGACCCAGTACTTC
CASSAGKTQYF
>-|few|TRBV10-3|TRBJ2-3
TGTGCCATCAGTGATGTGCGGGGCCGAAGCACAGATACGCAGTATTTT
CAISDVRGRSTDTQYF
>-|-|TRBV11-2|TRBJ1-1
TGTGCCAGCAGCTTAGGGCTGGCGAACACTGAAGCTTTCTTT
CASSLGLANTEAFF
>TRBD2|-|TRBV20-1|TRBJ2-7
TGCAGTGCTAGAGACTCTAGACTAGCGTGGTACGAGCAGTACTTC
CSARDSRLAWYEQYF
>-|-|TRBV10-3|TRBJ1-5
TGTGCCATCAGTGAGTTGGATGGCAATCAGCCCCAGCATTTT
CAISELDGNQPQHF
>-|-|TRBV6-1|TRBJ1-5
TGTGCCAGCAGTGGGACAGACAATCAGCCCCAGCATTTT
CASSGTDNQPQHF
>TRBD2|once|TRBV7-9|TRBJ2-5
TGTGCCAGCAGCTCCGGGACTAGCGGGAGGCCCCGGGAGACCCAGTACTTC
CASSSGTSGRPRETQYF
>-|-|TRBV29-1|TRBJ2-5
TGCAGCGTTCACAGGGCTGGGACCCAGTACTTC
CSVHRAGTQYF
>-|-|TRBV5-1|TRBJ2-1
TGCGCCAGCAGCTTGGACCTCACCCTCCCCTACAATGAGCAGTTCTTC
CASSLDLTLPYNEQFF
>TRBD2|-|TRBV12-3/TRBV12-4|TRBJ2-7
TGTGCCAGCAGTTTGTTAGCGGGAGCTAACGAGCAGTACTTC
CASSLLAGANEQYF
>TRBD1|-|TRBV12-3/TRBV12-4|TRBJ2-2
TGTGCCAGCCTAATCGGGGGGACAGGGCCCACCGGGGAGCTGTTTTTT
CASLIGGTGPTGELFF
>-|-|TRBV4-1|TRBJ2-3
TGCGCCAGCAGCCAAATTGGGATAGGGACAGATACGCAGTATTTT
CASSQIGIGTDTQYF